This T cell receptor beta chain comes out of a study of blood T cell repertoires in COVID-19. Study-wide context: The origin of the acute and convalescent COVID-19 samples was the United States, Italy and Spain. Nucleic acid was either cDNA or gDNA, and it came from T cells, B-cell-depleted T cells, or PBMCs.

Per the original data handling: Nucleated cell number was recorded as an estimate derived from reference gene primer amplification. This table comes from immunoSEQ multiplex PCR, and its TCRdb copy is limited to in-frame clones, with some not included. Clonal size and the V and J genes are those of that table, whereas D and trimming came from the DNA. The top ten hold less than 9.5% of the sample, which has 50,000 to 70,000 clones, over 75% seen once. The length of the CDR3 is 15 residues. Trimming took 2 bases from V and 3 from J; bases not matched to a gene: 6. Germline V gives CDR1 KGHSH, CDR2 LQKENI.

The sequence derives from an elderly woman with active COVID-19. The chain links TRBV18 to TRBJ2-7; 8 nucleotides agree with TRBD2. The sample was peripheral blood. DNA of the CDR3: TGTGCCAGCTCACCAGGAGAGCGGGAGATCTACGAGCAGTACTTC. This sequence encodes CASSPGEREIYEQYF. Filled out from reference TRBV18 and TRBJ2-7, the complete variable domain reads NAGVMQNPRHLVRRRGQEARLRCSPMKGHSHVYWYRQLPEEGLKFMVYLQKENIIDESGMPKERFSAEFPKEGPSILRIQQVVRGDSAAYFCASSPGEREIYEQYFGPGTRLTVT.